The 14 T cell receptor beta chains listed next were all sequenced from one sample in a study of CD8 T cells in Susac syndrome. Random hexamers primed reverse transcription of about 0.5 to 1 ug RNA. TCRdb redid the calling of the immunoSEQ multiplex PCR reads with MiXCR, one entry per CDR3 protein. The repertoire holds some 150,000 distinct CDR3 sequences, with roughly 95% as singletons. The sequenced sample was CD4+ T cells from PBMCs. These receptors all stem from a human donor in good health.

V gene TRBV2 combines with J gene TRBJ2-3, with D perhaps TRBD1 or TRBD2 (5 bases each). Trimming cost V 7 bases and J 3 bases, with 11 bases left between them. The CDR3 has 13 residues. Germline CDR1 reads SNHLY; CDR2 reads FYNNEI. The CDR3 sequence: CASNEGRTDTQYF. CDR3 nucleotides: TGTGCCAGCAATGAGGGGCGAACAGATACGCAGTATTTT.

The rearrangement joins TRBV29-1 to TRBJ2-7; TRBD1 aligns across 8 bases. Trimming at V came to 3 bases and at J to 4 bases, leaving 5 bases not matched to a gene. The CDR3 extends over 13 amino acids. Germline V lookup: CDR1 SQVTM, CDR2 ANQGSEA. This CDR3 reads CSVEGTGAYEQYF. DNA of the CDR3: TGCAGCGTTGAGGGGACAGGTGCGTACGAGCAGTACTTC.

The J gene is TRBJ2-2, the V gene TRBV7-8, with D possibly TRBD2 on 5 matching bases. The CDR3 length is 14 residues. Trimming removed 2 bases from V and 7 bases from J, with 11 bases in between. Germline assignment: CDR1 SGHVS and CDR2 FQNEAQ. The CDR3 DNA reads as TGTGCCAGCAGCTTACTAGCCGGTATCGGGGAGCTGTTTTTT. Translated: CASSLLAGIGELFF.

This clonotype showed up just once. This chain uses TRBV20-1 with TRBJ2-5; D gene unclear. V lost 4 bases to trimming and J lost 1 base, with 7 bases between them. The CDR3 runs 12 residues. Germline values: CDR1 DFQATT, CDR2 SNEGSKA (reference sequence). The CDR3 loop reads CSAMSTQETQYF. CDR3 DNA sequence: TGCAGTGCTATGAGTACCCAAGAGACCCAGTACTTC.

The V and J genes are TRBV6-2 or TRBV6-3 and TRBJ2-5; possible D gene TRBD2, 6 bases. V lost 7 bases and J lost 5, with 26 bases in between. The germline V gene encodes CDR1 MNHEY and CDR2 SVGEGT. The CDR3 consists of 17 residues. The CDR3 nucleotides are TGTGCCAGCACCTACCCGCGGGGACCGACGATTGGGGAGACCCAGTACTTC. Encoded protein: CASTYPRGPTIGETQYF.

J is TRBJ2-7 and V is TRBV10-3; maybe TRBD1 (6 bases). V dropped 10 bases and J dropped 3 bases, with 10 bases sitting between them. Germline lookup yields CDR1 ENHRY and CDR2 SYGVKD. The CDR3 has 11 amino acids. The CDR3 nucleotides are TGTGCCACGCTACAGGGCTACGAGCAGTACTTC. Translation gives CATLQGYEQYF.

The chain employs TRBV24-1 and TRBJ1-2; the D is unclear. Germline values: CDR1 KGHDR, CDR2 SFDVKD. Deletions cut 7 bases from V and 1 base from J, with 6 bases between. There are 12 residues in the CDR3. The CDR3 region is CATSESNYGYTF. The CDR3 nucleotides read TGTGCCACCAGCGAGAGTAACTATGGCTACACCTTC.

This chain uses TRBV2 with TRBJ2-5, with a weak D call TRBD1 (5 bases). This CDR3 has 15 amino acids. CDR1 SNHLY and CDR2 FYNNEI come from the germline V gene. The germline V and J ends were trimmed by 4 bases and 5 bases, with 17 bases remaining between them. CDR3 bases: TGTGCCAGCAGTGCCAGGGATGGGCCTTCGGAGACCCAGTACTTC. Protein sequence: CASSARDGPSETQYF. The full variable domain, in which reference TRBV2 and TRBJ2-5 provide the parts outside the CDR3, is EPEVTQTPSHQVTQMGQEVILRCVPISNHLYFYWYRQILGQKVEFLVSFYNNEISEKSEIFDDQFSVERPDGSNFTLKIRSTKLEDSAMYFCASSARDGPSETQYFGPGTRLLVL.

The rearrangement uses TRBV12-3 or TRBV12-4 and TRBJ2-7; 8 nucleotides agree with TRBD1. The CDR3 contains 15 residues. V shed 1 base, J shed 3 bases, and the junction held 5 bases outside the gene matches. The CDR3 sequence is CASSLGNRGIYEQYF. The CDR3 region has the DNA TGTGCCAGCAGTTTAGGGAACAGGGGGATCTACGAGCAGTACTTC.

This chain uses TRBV12-3 or TRBV12-4 with TRBJ1-5; no firm D call. Deletions cut 2 bases from V and 3 bases from J, with 11 bases between. The CDR3 has 15 residues. For the CDR3, the DNA is TGTGCCAGCAGTTTATCGGGGAGTGCCAATCAGCCCCAGCATTTT. Protein: CASSLSGSANQPQHF.

The chain employs TRBV5-1 and TRBJ2-7; 9 bases agree with TRBD2. With V trimmed by 0 bases and J by 6 bases, 10 bases remained unmatched. CDR3 length equals 16 residues. The germline gives CDR1 SGHRS, CDR2 YFSETQ. The CDR3 coding sequence is TGCGCCAGCAGCTTGGACCCAGCGGGAGGACCGCGCGAGCAGTACTTC. Residues: CASSLDPAGGPREQYF.

This chain connects TRBV24-1 to TRBJ2-1, with 10 bases lining up with TRBD2. Per the germline V gene, CDR1 is KGHDR and CDR2 is SFDVKD. The CDR3 totals 15 residues. The V and J ends lost 5 bases and 7 bases, in that order; junction bases with no gene match: 7. DNA for the CDR3: TGTGCCACCAGTGTGTCTAGCGGGAGCACGAATGAGCAGTTCTTC. Its translation: CATSVSSGSTNEQFF.

The chain carries TRBV7-2 and TRBJ2-1; D gene ambiguous. The CDR3 totals 13 residues. CDR1 and CDR2 from the germline V gene are SGHTA and FQGNSA. V was shortened by 8 bases and J by 6 bases, with 14 bases between the two germline ends. CDR3 sequence (DNA): TGTGCCAGCTCAGACGGGCCTTTCAATGAGCAGTTCTTC. This sequence encodes CASSDGPFNEQFF. Filled out from reference TRBV7-2 and TRBJ2-1, the complete variable domain reads GAGVSQSPSNKVTEKGKDVELRCDPISGHTALYWYRQSLGQGLEFLIYFQGNSAPDKSGLPSDRFSAERTGGSVSTLTIQRTQQEDSAVYLCASSDGPFNEQFFGPGTRLTVL.

In regard to this clonotype: At one end, the junction sequence differs from germline, possibly due to a read error. The chain has TRBV20-1 and TRBJ2-7; no definite D call. Germline CDR1 reads DFQATT; CDR2 reads SNEGSKA (reference sequence). The CDR3 length is 11 residues. The DNA of the CDR3 is TGCAGTGCCAAACGGTCGACGGAGCAGGAGTTC. Translating it yields CSAKRSTEQEF.